A selection of T cell receptor beta chains follows, all from one sample in a study of beta chain features in type 1 diabetes. Clones were sequenced by immunoSEQ multiplex PCR, and TCRdb holds only the in-frame ones, with some missing. This table has about 320,000 clones, less than 15% appearing once. Sequences were obtained from central memory CD4+ T cells from blood. The receptor set was obtained from a man aged 25 to 40 in good health. CDR3s include the opening cysteine and the closing phenylalanine or tryptophan. D genes are given only for firm matches. Not all rows give a size; the values are once, few, many and, for expanded clones, a class.

J gene | V gene | clone size | D gene | CDR3 DNA | CDR3 protein
TRBJ1-3 | TRBV9 | few | TRBD1 | TGTGCCAGCAGTCGTCCGGACAGGGGGTTTTCTGGAAACACCATATATTTT | CASSRPDRGFSGNTIYF
TRBJ2-3 | TRBV7-8 | few | . | TGTGCCAGCAGCACCCCGACTAGTGGATCAACAGATACGCAGTATTTT | CASSTPTSGSTDTQYF
TRBJ1-6 | TRBV25-1 | few | . | TGTGCCAGCAGTCCCCAGGGCAGCTCCTATAATTCACCCCTCCACTTT | CASSPQGSSYNSPLHF
TRBJ2-7 | TRBV10-2 | . | TRBD2 | TGCGCCAGCAGAGATATTAGCGGGGGGGCTTACGAGCAGTACTTC | CASRDISGGAYEQYF
TRBJ2-5 | TRBV11-2 | . | . | TGTGCCAGCAGCCGGACGTCGGAGACCCAGTACTTC | CASSRTSETQYF
TRBJ1-1 | TRBV9 | . | . | TGTGCCAGCAGCGTAGTAGATGGCAGGGGTAACACTGAAGCTTTCTTT | CASSVVDGRGNTEAFF
TRBJ2-2 | TRBV6-6 | . | . | TGTGCCAGCAGTTTGAACACCGGGGAGCTGTTTTTT | CASSLNTGELFF
TRBJ1-2 | TRBV9 | few | . | TGTGCCAGCTACCGACCTGCACGTGGAACTAACTATGGCTACACCTTC | CASYRPARGTNYGYTF
TRBJ1-1 | TRBV9 | . | . | TGTGCCAGCAGCCTAACAGGAAACACTGAAGCTTTCTTT | CASSLTGNTEAFF
TRBJ2-3 | TRBV18 | few | TRBD2 | TGTGCCAGCTCACAAAGCGGGGCCCTCACAGATACGCAGTATTTT | CASSQSGALTDTQYF
TRBJ2-1 | TRBV7-6 | few | TRBD2 | TGTGCCAGCAGCTTAATGGCGGGGGGCAACAATGAGCAGTTCTTC | CASSLMAGGNNEQFF
TRBJ1-1 | TRBV18 | . | TRBD1 | TGTGCCAGCTCAGGTCAGGGGGTTAACACTGAAGCTTTCTTT | CASSGQGVNTEAFF
TRBJ2-2 | TRBV6-6 | . | TRBD2 | TGTGCCAGCAGGCCTAGCGGGAGAATGACCGGGGAGCTGTTTTTT | CASRPSGRMTGELFF
TRBJ2-1 | TRBV5-4 | few | TRBD2 | TGTGCCAGCAGCCTAGCGGGCAGCTCCTACAATGAGCAGTTCTTC | CASSLAGSSYNEQFF
TRBJ2-2 | TRBV7-2 | . | . | TGTGCCAGCAGCTTATCCCCAGCTGAACTGAACACCGGGGAGCTGTTTTTT | CASSLSPAELNTGELFF
TRBJ1-5 | TRBV6-1 | . | . | TGTGCCAGCAGTGGGACCGACCACAATCAGCCCCAGCATTTT | CASSGTDHNQPQHF
TRBJ2-2 | TRBV10-3 | . | TRBD2 | TGTGCCATCCGGGGGGTCGGGGAGCTGTTTTTT | CAIRGVGELFF
TRBJ1-3 | TRBV5-1 | . | . | TGCGCCAGCAGCCCGGACCGACGAATTGTTGGAAACACCATATATTTT | CASSPDRRIVGNTIYF
TRBJ1-2 | TRBV4-1 | once | . | TGCGCCAGCAGCCAAGGGGTCGATTTCTATGGCTACACCTTC | CASSQGVDFYGYTF
TRBJ2-5 | TRBV7-2 | few | TRBD2 | TGTGCCAGCAGCTTCGCGGGAGGAGGAGGGGAGACCCAGTACTTC | CASSFAGGGGETQYF
TRBJ2-5 | TRBV11-3 | few | . | TGTGCCAGCAGCTTAGTGCCGAGCGGGTCAACCGGGGAGACCCAGTACTTC | CASSLVPSGSTGETQYF
TRBJ2-1 | TRBV11-2 | few | . | TGTGCCAGCAGCCCTACCTACAATGAGCAGTTCTTC | CASSPTYNEQFF
TRBJ2-1 | TRBV19 | few | . | TGTGCCAGTAGTGTCCTATTCGGGGTAGGCGATGAGCAGTTCTTC | CASSVLFGVGDEQFF
TRBJ2-4 | TRBV7-8 | . | TRBD2 | TGTGCCAGCAGCCCGGGGGGAAACATTCAGTACTTC | CASSPGGNIQYF
TRBJ2-5 | TRBV5-1 | few | TRBD2 | TGCGCCAGCAGCTTGCCGGGGGGGCCCCAAGAGACCCAGTACTTC | CASSLPGGPQETQYF
TRBJ1-6 | TRBV7-2 | . | . | TGTGCCAGCAGCTTAGATGGGGGGAGGGGATCACCCCTCCACTTT | CASSLDGGRGSPLHF
TRBJ2-3 | TRBV2 | . | TRBD1 | TGTGCCAGCAGTGAAGGAGAGACAGGGCATCCGGGGTTT | CASSEGETGHPGF
TRBJ1-3 | TRBV30 | few | . | TGTGCCTGGAGCCGTGACAGCTTCTCTGGAAACACCATATATTTT | CAWSRDSFSGNTIYF
TRBJ1-1 | TRBV4-1 | . | . | TGTGCCAGCAGCCAAGACCCTGGTAGGCTGAACACTGAAGCTTTCTTT | CASSQDPGRLNTEAFF
TRBJ2-2 | TRBV19 | . | . | TGTGCCAGCTCCCCTCAGCCGCCCAAGAACACCGGGGAGCTGTTTTTT | CASSPQPPKNTGELFF
TRBJ2-3 | TRBV9 | . | TRBD1 | TGTGCCAGCAGCGTAGGGGGGACAGGACGCACAGATACGCAGTATTTT | CASSVGGTGRTDTQYF
TRBJ1-2 | TRBV6-6 | . | . | TGTGCCAGCAGGCCAGGACAATGGGGCTACACCTTC | CASRPGQWGYTF
TRBJ2-2 | TRBV7-2 | few | TRBD1 | TGTGCCAGCAGCTCCATTACAGGGGCAAACGGGGAGCTGTTTTTT | CASSSITGANGELFF
TRBJ2-1 | TRBV7-7 | few | . | TGTGCTAGCAGCTTAGCTGCGTCTACGAACAATGAGCAGTTCTTC | CASSLAASTNNEQFF
TRBJ2-7 | TRBV7-7 | . | TRBD2 | TGTGCCAGCAGCTTAGCGACTAGCGGGGTAGACGAGCAGTACTTC | CASSLATSGVDEQYF
TRBJ2-5 | TRBV7-2 | few | . | TGTGCCAGCAGCCGCAACAACCATTGGAGAGAGACCCAGTACTTC | CASSRNNHWRETQYF
TRBJ1-4 | TRBV7-2 | . | . | TGTGCCAGCAGCGGAAGAGAGCGTGGGGAAAAACTGTTTTTT | CASSGRERGEKLFF
TRBJ1-1 | TRBV15 | few | TRBD1 | TGTGCCACCAGCAGACCCGGGACAGGGCCCCCTGAAGCTTTCTTT | CATSRPGTGPPEAFF
TRBJ1-3 | TRBV7-2 | . | . | TGTGCCAGCAGCTCGGGTTGGGCTGGAAACACCATATATTTT | CASSSGWAGNTIYF
TRBJ2-1 | TRBV6-1 | few | . | TGTGCCAGCAGCACCCTAGGAGAGCAGTTCTTC | CASSTLGEQFF
TRBJ2-6 | TRBV5-1 | few | . | TGCGCCAGCAGACCCTCTGGGGCCAACGTCCTGACTTTC | CASRPSGANVLTF
TRBJ1-6 | TRBV19 | . | . | TGTGCCAGTAGCCGGGATGAGGGGATTTCACCCCTCCACTTT | CASSRDEGISPLHF
TRBJ1-2 | TRBV5-1 | . | TRBD1 | TGCGCCAGCAGCTTGACGACAGGGGCCTATGGCTACACCTTC | CASSLTTGAYGYTF
TRBJ2-2 | TRBV19 | . | TRBD2 | TGTGCCAGTCATAGACTAGCGGACACCGGGGAGCTGTTTTTT | CASHRLADTGELFF
TRBJ1-5 | TRBV10-3 | few | TRBD1 | TGTGCCATCAGTGATCACAGGGGGGGCAATCAGCCCCAGCATTTT | CAISDHRGGNQPQHF
TRBJ1-1 | TRBV2 | . | . | TGTGCCAGCAGGGGTGATTACGGTGAAGCTTTCTTT | CASRGDYGEAFF
TRBJ2-7 | TRBV6-1 | . | TRBD1 | TGTGCCAGCACCCGCAGGGACAGGGCTGACGAGCAGTACTTC | CASTRRDRADEQYF
TRBJ1-1 | TRBV28 | . | . | TGTGCCAGCGGGCGCACTGAAGCTTTCTTT | CASGRTEAFF
TRBJ1-1 | TRBV14 | few | . | TGTGCCAGCAGCCGGGTCGGGATGAACACTGAAGCTTTCTTT | CASSRVGMNTEAFF
TRBJ1-2 | TRBV11-3 | . | . | TGTGCCAGCAGCTTGAGGGGGGGAGGTTCGTTTGGCTACACCTTC | CASSLRGGGSFGYTF
TRBJ2-3 | TRBV11-3 | many | . | TGTGCCAGCAGCTTAGATGGACAAGTACGAAATACGCAGTATTTT | CASSLDGQVRNTQYF
TRBJ1-2 | TRBV4-3 | few | TRBD1 | TGCGCCAGCAGCCAAGATGTTTCCGGACAGGGAACTGGCTACACCTTC | CASSQDVSGQGTGYTF
TRBJ2-2 | TRBV7-6 | few | . | TGTGCCAGCAGCTTTTCATCAACAGGGTACACCGGGGAGCTGTTTTTT | CASSFSSTGYTGELFF
TRBJ2-3 | TRBV28 | few | TRBD2 | TGTGCCAGCACCAAGGGTGGAAGCGGGAGGAAACGCACAGATACGCAGTATTTT | CASTKGGSGRKRTDTQYF
TRBJ2-2 | TRBV18 | few | TRBD1 | TGTGCCAGCTCACCCGGGACAGTTAACACCGGGGAGCTGTTTTTT | CASSPGTVNTGELFF